These 22 T cell receptor beta chains share one sample of origin, sequenced in a study of T cell repertoires in ileal Crohn's disease. As for time point: neoterminal ileum biopsy at postoperative endoscopy, about 6 months after surgery. Assay used: immunoSEQ multiplex PCR; TCRdb lists only in-frame clones, some missing. Of about 11,000 clones listed, 79% are singletons. Sequenced sample: ileal tissue. All receptors come from an adult with Crohn's disease.

The chain uses TRBV27 and TRBJ1-5; D perhaps matches TRBD1 (6 bases). Germline CDR1 MNHEY, CDR2 SMNVEV (reference sequence). The V end lost 1 base, the J end lost 0 bases, and 19 bases lay between the germline ends. The CDR3 has 19 residues. The CDR3 here is CASSLFAPGRGYSNQPQHF. CDR3 DNA: TGTGCCAGCAGTTTATTTGCCCCTGGCAGGGGTTATAGCAATCAGCCCCAGCATTTT.

By its share, this clone is medium-sized. Other DNA variants within this sample encode the same CDR3. J is TRBJ1-6 and V is TRBV5-1; D is unclear. The CDR3 is made up of 12 amino acids. Germline CDR1 is SGHRS and CDR2 is YFSETQ. V was trimmed by 10 bases and J by 10 bases, leaving 15 bases between them. The CDR3 loop reads CASGAAGSPLHF. CDR3 DNA: TGCGCCTCGGGCGCGGCGGGGTCACCCCTCCACTTT.

The chain employs TRBV9 and TRBJ2-1; 13 nucleotides agree with TRBD2. V dropped 3 bases and J dropped 1; count of bases not matched to a gene: 4. CDR3 length: 17 residues. The V gene's germline CDR1 is SGDLS and CDR2 YYNGEE. The CDR3 DNA reads TGTGCCAGCAGCGGGGGGACTAGCGGGGCGTCCTACAATGAGCAGTTCTTC. This codes for CASSGGTSGASYNEQFF.

The chain recombines TRBV6-1 with TRBJ1-3; weak D call: TRBD1 (6 bases). Germline V gene data show CDR1 as MNHNS and CDR2 as SASEGT. V was pared by 5 bases and J by 6 bases, with 14 bases between. The CDR3 extends over 14 amino acids. The CDR3 loop is CASSSYGGANTIYF. The CDR3 nucleotides read TGTGCCAGCAGTTCTTACGGGGGGGCAAACACCATATATTTT.

There are a few counts of this clone. The gene calls are TRBV5-8 and TRBJ2-2, with TRBD1 matching 7 bases. CDR1 and CDR2 (germline): SGHTS, YDEGEE. V was clipped by 2 bases and J by 5 bases; unmatched bases: 3. CDR3 length: 14 amino acids. Here the CDR3 DNA reads TGTGCCAGCAGCTTAAGACAGGGTACCGGGGAGCTGTTTTTT. Translation: CASSLRQGTGELFF.

The genes are TRBV7-9 and TRBJ1-1; weak D call: TRBD1 (5 bases). Trimming removed 4 bases from V and 5 bases from J, with 11 bases in between. The CDR3 spans 13 residues. Germline CDR1 is SEHNR and CDR2 is FQNEAQ (reference sequence). CDR3 sequence (DNA): TGTGCCAGCAGCTACGGGGGGGAAACTGAAGCTTTCTTT. This encodes CASSYGGETEAFF.

The CDR3 here is CASSLGQSTEAFF. DNA for the CDR3: TGCGCCAGCAGCCTAGGACAGTCCACTGAAGCTTTCTTT. The genes are TRBV5-1 and TRBJ1-1, with a tentative D call TRBD1 (6 bases). Per the germline V gene, CDR1 is SGHRS and CDR2 is YFSETQ. There are 13 residues in the CDR3. V was shortened by 4 bases and J by 4 bases, with 11 bases between the two germline ends.

This sequence joins TRBV7-9 and TRBJ2-7, with D hard to call. The V gene's germline CDR1 is SEHNR and CDR2 FQNEAQ (reference sequence). The length of the CDR3 is 12 residues. The V gene lost 5 bases and the J gene lost 2 bases, with 7 bases spanning the gap. The CDR3 protein is CASSISAYEQYF. As DNA, the CDR3 is TGTGCCAGCAGCATCAGTGCCTACGAGCAGTACTTC.

DNA for the CDR3: TGCAGCACCCAGACAGGACCCTATGGCTACACCTTC. This translates into CSTQTGPYGYTF. The rearrangement uses TRBV29-1 and TRBJ1-2, with D possibly matching TRBD1 (6 bases). The CDR3 is made up of 12 amino acids. V gave up 8 bases and J gave up 4 bases, with 14 bases separating them. Germline V gene lookup returns CDR1 SQVTM and CDR2 ANQGSEA.

The V call is TRBV11-3, the J call TRBJ2-2; D is uncertain. V gave up 4 bases and J gave up 6 bases, with 9 bases separating them. Per germline, CDR1 SGHNT and CDR2 YENEEA. This CDR3 comprises 13 residues. The CDR3 bases are TGTGCCAGCAGCTCCCTACCCGCCGGGGAGCTGTTTTTT. Translation: CASSSLPAGELFF. The variable domain in full, with the rest retrieved from reference TRBV11-3 and TRBJ2-2, is EAGVVQSPRYKIIEKKQPVAFWCNPISGHNTLYWYLQNLGQGPELLIRYENEEAVDDSQLPKDRFSAERLKGVDSTLKIQPAELGDSAVYLCASSSLPAGELFFGEGSRLTVL.

The gene calls are TRBV4-2 and TRBJ1-4, with 7 bases identical to TRBD1. The length of the CDR3 is 14 residues. Germline values: CDR1 LGHNA, CDR2 YNFKEQ. V was clipped by 4 bases and J by 7 bases; unmatched bases: 6. The CDR3 bases are TGTGCCAGCAGCCCGACAGGGCTTCGTGAAAAACTGTTTTTT. It is translated as CASSPTGLREKLFF.

This clone has only a few counts. One end of the junction is discordant with germline, which a read error may explain. The chain recombines TRBV7-2 with TRBJ2-1, with D tentatively TRBD2 (6 bases). The CDR3 contains 15 residues. Germline V CDR1 and CDR2: SGHTA, FQGNSA. The CDR3 DNA sequence: TGTGCCAGCAGCCCCGGAGGGCGGACATTTGAATCGAGGGTCTTC. Translated, it gives CASSPGGRTFESRVF.

The chain couples TRBV5-1 to TRBJ2-2; D not certain. Trimming shortened V by 0 bases and J by 9 bases, and 12 bases separated the two germline ends. The V gene's germline CDR1 is SGHRS and CDR2 YFSETQ. This CDR3 comprises 14 residues. CDR3 amino acids: CASSLVVTKRELFF. The CDR3 coding sequence is TGCGCCAGCAGCTTGGTTGTGACAAAAAGGGAGCTGTTTTTT. The complete variable domain, with remaining parts taken from reference TRBV5-1 and TRBJ2-2, reads KAGVTQTPRYLIKTRGQQVTLSCSPISGHRSVSWYQQTPGQGLQFLFEYFSETQRNKGNFPGRFSGRQFSNSRSEMNVSTLELGDSALYLCASSLVVTKRELFFGEGSRLTVL.

J is TRBJ2-7 and V is TRBV5-5, with a weak D call TRBD2 (5 bases). Per the germline V gene, CDR1 is SGHKS and CDR2 is YYEKEE (reference sequence). This CDR3 is built from 14 residues. V was cut by 3 bases and J by 0 bases, with 10 bases left in between. In nucleotides, the CDR3 is TGTGCCAGCAGCTCCTGGAGGAGCTCCTACGAGCAGTACTTC. The encoded protein is CASSSWRSSYEQYF.

This clone was picked up one time. V usage is TRBV5-5 and J usage is TRBJ1-2; 11 bases are shared with TRBD1. Losses at the gene ends were 4 bases for V and 5 bases for J; bases not matched to a gene: 7. This CDR3 is built from 15 residues. Germline V gene data show CDR1 as SGHKS and CDR2 as YYEKEE (reference sequence). The CDR3 DNA sequence: TGTGCCAGCAGCGTTGGGACAGGGGGTTCTTATGGCTACACCTTC. It yields the protein CASSVGTGGSYGYTF.

The chain has TRBV5-4 and TRBJ2-6; tentative D call: TRBD1 (5 bases). Looked up from germline, CDR1 is SGHNT and CDR2 is YYREEE (reference sequence). The CDR3 totals 16 residues. V gave up 0 bases and J gave up 2 bases, with 9 bases separating them. In nucleotides, the CDR3 is TGTGCCAGCAGCTTGGGTAGGGGCGCTGGGGCCAACGTCCTGACTTTC. Its translation is CASSLGRGAGANVLTF.

V usage is TRBV27 and J usage is TRBJ1-6; 8 positions match TRBD1. The V segment lost 7 bases and the J segment 4 bases; nucleotides outside the gene matches: 3. CDR1 and CDR2 (germline): MNHEY, SMNVEV (reference sequence). The CDR3 has 14 amino acids. The CDR3 loop reads CASNRQGYNSPLHF. The CDR3 DNA sequence: TGTGCCAGCAATAGACAGGGGTATAATTCACCCCTCCACTTT.

This clone appeared a single time. In the same sample, other DNA sequences code for this CDR3. J is TRBJ1-2 and V is TRBV5-1, with D uncertain. The germline gives CDR1 SGHRS, CDR2 YFSETQ. CDR3 length equals 14 residues. V was shortened by 2 bases and J by 0 bases, with 8 bases between the two germline ends. In DNA form, the CDR3 reads TGCGCCAGCAGCTTAGGAGGGCCTAACTATGGCTACACCTTC. This sequence encodes CASSLGGPNYGYTF.

This clone appeared once. This chain links TRBV27 with TRBJ2-2; the match to TRBD1 covers 7 bases. CDR3 length: 15 residues. Germline lookup yields CDR1 MNHEY and CDR2 SMNVEV (reference sequence). Unmatched junction bases numbered 6, after V lost 3 bases and J lost 5 bases. This chain's CDR3 is CASSFGTVTTGELFF. In DNA, the CDR3 is TGTGCCAGCAGTTTCGGGACAGTAACTACCGGGGAGCTGTTTTTT.

This clone was observed a few times. J is TRBJ2-7 and V is TRBV20-1; maybe TRBD1 (5 bases). The V gene's germline CDR1 is DFQATT and CDR2 SNEGSKA (reference sequence). The CDR3 has 11 amino acids. The CDR3 here is CGATGSYEQYF. The CDR3 region has the DNA TGCGGGGCCACGGGCTCCTACGAGCAGTACTTC.

This chain joins TRBV27 and TRBJ1-5; weak D call: TRBD1 (5 bases). Germline CDR1 reads MNHEY; CDR2 reads SMNVEV (reference sequence). V lost 10 bases, J lost 0 bases, and 19 bases lay in between. This CDR3 is 16 amino acids long. The CDR3 region has the DNA TGTGCCACCTCGGCCGGGGGATTCCATAGCAATCAGCCCCAGCATTTT. Translation gives CATSAGGFHSNQPQHF.

The chain joins TRBV5-1 to TRBJ1-2, with no clear D. Per germline, CDR1 SGHRS and CDR2 YFSETQ. The CDR3 runs 13 residues. V lost 0 bases to trimming and J lost 4 bases, with 7 bases between them. CDR3 region: CASSLGETYGYTF. CDR3 nucleotides: TGCGCCAGCAGCTTGGGGGAGACCTATGGCTACACCTTC.